This is a list of T cell receptor beta chains from one sample in a study of blood T cell repertoires in COVID-19. The table came from immunoSEQ multiplex PCR; TCRdb's copy has only in-frame clones and leaves some out. The sample holds roughly 140,000 clones, 84% seen once. The specimen sequenced was PBMCs or T cells enriched from blood (not recorded which). Every receptor here comes from a man aged 45 to 65 in a cohort exposed to, infected with or recovered from COVID-19 (not recorded which). Each CDR3 is given with its conserved first and last residue. The D gene is left open where the match is weak. Expanded clones get a size class; other rows say once, few or many, or leave the size out.

d_gene: NA; abundance: once; v_gene: TRBV30; j_gene: TRBJ1-1; CDR3aa: CAWSVLAGEAFF; CDR3nt: TGTGCCTGGAGTGTACTGGCAGGGGAAGCTTTCTTT
d_gene: NA; abundance: NA; v_gene: TRBV5-5; j_gene: TRBJ2-1; CDR3aa: CASSLVTGTSYNEQFF; CDR3nt: TGTGCCAGCAGCTTGGTTACAGGAACATCTTACAATGAGCAGTTCTTC
d_gene: TRBD1; abundance: NA; v_gene: TRBV5-6; j_gene: TRBJ2-2; CDR3aa: CASSVPGQEITGELFF; CDR3nt: TGTGCCAGCAGCGTTCCGGGACAGGAGATCACCGGGGAGCTGTTTTTT
d_gene: NA; abundance: NA; v_gene: TRBV7-9; j_gene: TRBJ1-5; CDR3aa: CASSLGSGEQPQHF; CDR3nt: TGTGCCAGCAGCTTAGGTTCAGGGGAACAGCCCCAGCATTTT
d_gene: NA; abundance: NA; v_gene: TRBV19; j_gene: TRBJ2-1; CDR3aa: CASSITLASGNEQFF; CDR3nt: TGTGCCAGTAGTATAACTCTAGCTTCAGGCAATGAGCAGTTCTTC
d_gene: TRBD1; abundance: NA; v_gene: TRBV29-1; j_gene: TRBJ1-2; CDR3aa: CSGDHAPGQNNYGYTF; CDR3nt: TGCAGCGGTGACCACGCTCCGGGACAGAATAACTATGGCTACACCTTC
d_gene: TRBD1; abundance: NA; v_gene: TRBV11-2; j_gene: TRBJ2-3; CDR3aa: CASSKWTGLSTDTQYF; CDR3nt: TGTGCCAGCAGCAAGTGGACAGGTCTAAGCACAGATACGCAGTATTTT
d_gene: NA; abundance: few; v_gene: TRBV6-2/TRBV6-3; j_gene: TRBJ2-2; CDR3aa: CASSYPETGYSPSNTGELFF; CDR3nt: TGTGCCAGCAGTTACCCTGAGACAGGCTATTCCCCTTCGAACACCGGGGAGCTGTTTTTT
d_gene: NA; abundance: NA; v_gene: TRBV19; j_gene: TRBJ1-3; CDR3aa: CASKAAEAGNTIYF; CDR3nt: TGTGCCAGTAAGGCAGCCGAGGCTGGAAACACCATATATTTT
d_gene: NA; abundance: NA; v_gene: TRBV9; j_gene: TRBJ2-7; CDR3aa: CASSVGAQPHEQYF; CDR3nt: TGTGCCAGCAGCGTTGGAGCCCAACCACACGAGCAGTACTTC
d_gene: NA; abundance: NA; v_gene: TRBV14; j_gene: TRBJ1-3; CDR3aa: CASSQIARLPGNTIYF; CDR3nt: TGTGCCAGCAGCCAAATCGCCCGACTCCCTGGAAACACCATATATTTT
d_gene: NA; abundance: NA; v_gene: TRBV30; j_gene: TRBJ2-7; CDR3aa: CACKKGPGGEQYF; CDR3nt: TGTGCCTGCAAAAAAGGGCCCGGAGGAGAGCAGTACTTC
d_gene: TRBD2; abundance: few; v_gene: TRBV19; j_gene: TRBJ2-1; CDR3aa: CASSLGLAGVLEQFF; CDR3nt: TGTGCCAGTAGCCTGGGACTAGCGGGAGTACTGGAGCAGTTCTTC
d_gene: TRBD1; abundance: NA; v_gene: TRBV18; j_gene: TRBJ2-7; CDR3aa: CASSYGQAYEQYF; CDR3nt: TGTGCCAGCTCTTACGGACAGGCCTACGAGCAGTACTTC
d_gene: TRBD1; abundance: NA; v_gene: TRBV30; j_gene: TRBJ1-6; CDR3aa: CAWSRGPNSPLHF; CDR3nt: TGTGCCTGGAGCAGGGGGCCGAATTCACCCCTCCACTTT
d_gene: NA; abundance: NA; v_gene: TRBV6-2/TRBV6-3; j_gene: TRBJ1-2; CDR3aa: CASSYSEGVYGYTF; CDR3nt: TGTGCCAGCAGTTACTCCGAGGGCGTCTATGGCTACACCTTC
d_gene: TRBD2; abundance: once; v_gene: TRBV4-2; j_gene: TRBJ2-7; CDR3aa: CASSPGKGLAAYEQYF; CDR3nt: TGTGCCAGCAGCCCGGGAAAGGGACTAGCGGCCTACGAGCAGTACTTC
d_gene: TRBD1; abundance: NA; v_gene: TRBV6-5; j_gene: TRBJ2-1; CDR3aa: CASSPTGGSYNEQFF; CDR3nt: TGTGCCAGCAGCCCGACAGGGGGCTCCTACAATGAGCAGTTCTTC
d_gene: TRBD2; abundance: NA; v_gene: TRBV19; j_gene: TRBJ2-1; CDR3aa: CASSIKLAGVNNEQFF; CDR3nt: TGTGCCAGTAGTATAAAACTAGCGGGGGTAAACAATGAGCAGTTCTTC
d_gene: NA; abundance: few; v_gene: TRBV19; j_gene: TRBJ2-3; CDR3aa: CASSSVLSTDTQYF; CDR3nt: TGTGCCAGTAGTAGTGTTCTTAGCACAGATACGCAGTATTTT
d_gene: TRBD1; abundance: NA; v_gene: TRBV19; j_gene: TRBJ1-5; CDR3aa: CASSRQGGNQPQHF; CDR3nt: TGTGCCAGTAGTAGACAGGGAGGCAATCAGCCCCAGCATTTT
d_gene: NA; abundance: NA; v_gene: TRBV18; j_gene: TRBJ1-6; CDR3aa: CASSPFEPANSPLHF; CDR3nt: TGTGCCAGCTCACCCTTTGAGCCCGCTAATTCACCCCTCCACTTT
d_gene: NA; abundance: NA; v_gene: TRBV5-1; j_gene: TRBJ1-2; CDR3aa: CASRASGAANYGYTF; CDR3nt: TGCGCCAGCAGGGCCAGTGGGGCAGCTAACTATGGCTACACCTTC
d_gene: NA; abundance: few; v_gene: TRBV7-9; j_gene: TRBJ2-1; CDR3aa: CASSFSERAFF; CDR3nt: TGTGCCAGCAGCTTTAGCGAGAGAGCGTTCTTC
d_gene: TRBD2; abundance: NA; v_gene: TRBV3-1/TRBV3-2; j_gene: TRBJ2-5; CDR3aa: CASSHALLGGKGETQYF; CDR3nt: TGTGCCAGCAGCCATGCCCTCCTGGGGGGGAAGGGAGAGACCCAGTACTTC
d_gene: NA; abundance: NA; v_gene: TRBV6-5; j_gene: TRBJ1-2; CDR3aa: CASLGGLSYGYTF; CDR3nt: TGTGCCAGTCTCGGTGGACTGAGCTATGGCTACACCTTC
d_gene: TRBD2; abundance: NA; v_gene: TRBV29-1; j_gene: TRBJ2-7; CDR3aa: CSVSLTSGYYEQYF; CDR3nt: TGCAGCGTATCCCTGACTAGCGGGTACTACGAGCAGTACTTC
d_gene: TRBD2; abundance: once; v_gene: TRBV19; j_gene: TRBJ2-3; CDR3aa: CASSFGTNTDTQYF; CDR3nt: TGTGCCAGTAGTTTCGGGACTAACACAGATACGCAGTATTTT
d_gene: NA; abundance: few; v_gene: TRBV7-2; j_gene: TRBJ1-3; CDR3aa: CASGHGPLRAIYF; CDR3nt: TGTGCCAGCGGTCATGGTCCATTGAGGGCCATATATTTT
d_gene: NA; abundance: NA; v_gene: TRBV4-2; j_gene: TRBJ2-1; CDR3aa: CASSQDPAVPYNEQFF; CDR3nt: TGTGCCAGCAGCCAAGATCCCGCAGTCCCCTACAATGAGCAGTTCTTC
d_gene: TRBD2; abundance: once; v_gene: TRBV9; j_gene: TRBJ2-1; CDR3aa: CASSVGLAYNEQFF; CDR3nt: TGTGCCAGCAGCGTGGGACTAGCATACAATGAGCAGTTCTTC
d_gene: TRBD2; abundance: NA; v_gene: TRBV7-2; j_gene: TRBJ2-7; CDR3aa: CASSLVTVKTSGEYEQYF; CDR3nt: TGTGCCAGCAGCTTAGTGACAGTTAAGACTAGCGGGGAATACGAGCAGTACTTC
d_gene: TRBD1; abundance: NA; v_gene: TRBV30; j_gene: TRBJ1-2; CDR3aa: CAWSAADRESYGYTF; CDR3nt: TGTGCCTGGAGTGCTGCGGACAGGGAGTCCTATGGCTACACCTTC
d_gene: NA; abundance: NA; v_gene: TRBV6-2/TRBV6-3; j_gene: TRBJ1-1; CDR3aa: CASSLRGLANTEAFF; CDR3nt: TGTGCCAGCAGCCTTCGAGGGTTAGCGAACACTGAAGCTTTCTTT
d_gene: NA; abundance: NA; v_gene: TRBV6-1; j_gene: TRBJ2-4; CDR3aa: CASSGGGVLAKNIQYF; CDR3nt: TGTGCCAGCAGTGGAGGGGGGGTCCTAGCCAAAAACATTCAGTACTTC
d_gene: NA; abundance: NA; v_gene: TRBV5-1; j_gene: TRBJ1-1; CDR3aa: CASRPQGVTEAFF; CDR3nt: TGCGCCAGCAGGCCCCAAGGGGTCACTGAAGCTTTCTTT
d_gene: TRBD2; abundance: NA; v_gene: TRBV3-1/TRBV3-2; j_gene: TRBJ2-7; CDR3aa: CASSLSGASYEQYF; CDR3nt: TGTGCCAGCAGCCTTAGCGGGGCCTCCTACGAGCAGTACTTC
d_gene: NA; abundance: NA; v_gene: TRBV5-5; j_gene: TRBJ2-7; CDR3aa: CASSFPGFDEQYF; CDR3nt: TGTGCCAGCAGCTTCCCAGGTTTTGACGAGCAGTACTTC
d_gene: TRBD1; abundance: NA; v_gene: TRBV10-3; j_gene: TRBJ2-7; CDR3aa: CAISAGTGKYEQYF; CDR3nt: TGTGCCATCAGCGCCGGGACAGGGAAATACGAGCAGTACTTC
d_gene: NA; abundance: once; v_gene: TRBV9; j_gene: TRBJ2-3; CDR3aa: CASSAIYGLTSTDTQYF; CDR3nt: TGTGCCAGCAGCGCGATATACGGACTTACTAGCACAGATACGCAGTATTTT
d_gene: NA; abundance: NA; v_gene: TRBV7-9; j_gene: TRBJ2-3; CDR3aa: CASSSRVDTQYF; CDR3nt: TGTGCCAGCAGCTCTCGGGTAGATACGCAGTATTTT